These T cell receptor beta chains were read from a single sample in a study of neurological immune-mediated disorders. TCRdb used MiXCR to reprocess the 5' RACE reads, holding one entry per CDR3 protein. The data hold about 43,000 distinct CDR3 sequences, with roughly 13% observed a single time. The material sequenced was PBMCs. All receptors derive from a female donor in good health. The CDR3 runs from the conserved cysteine through the conserved F or W. The D gene is left open where the match is weak. Clone sizes are given selectively: once, few, many, or a class where the clone is expanded.

size: many; J: TRBJ2-4; V: TRBV15; D: -; DNA: TGTGCCACCAGCACCCGAATTCGACGGGAAAACATTCAGTACTTC; CDR3: CATSTRIRRENIQYF
size: many; J: TRBJ1-5; V: TRBV5-5; D: -; DNA: TGTGCCAGCAGCTTGGGCGCGAGCAATCAGCCCCAGCATTTT; CDR3: CASSLGASNQPQHF
size: many; J: TRBJ1-4; V: TRBV7-9; D: -; DNA: TGTGCCAGCAGCAACACCCGGGCAGGGGAAGTTGGGAAACTGTTTTTT; CDR3: CASSNTRAGEVGKLFF
size: many; J: TRBJ2-7; V: TRBV7-9; D: TRBD2; DNA: TGTGCCAGCAGCGGCGAAGGACTAGCGAGCTACGAGCAGTACTTC; CDR3: CASSGEGLASYEQYF
size: many; J: TRBJ1-2; V: TRBV20-1; D: TRBD1; DNA: TGCAGTGCTGGCGCCGGGACAGGGATGGCTGGCTACACCTTC; CDR3: CSAGAGTGMAGYTF
size: many; J: TRBJ2-7; V: TRBV7-9; D: TRBD2; DNA: TGTGCCAGCAGCTCGGGACTAGCGGGGGCCTACGAGCAGTACTTC; CDR3: CASSSGLAGAYEQYF
size: many; J: TRBJ2-5; V: TRBV7-7; D: TRBD1; DNA: TGTGCTAGCAGCCGGGACAGGGTAGCAGAGACCCAGTACTTC; CDR3: CASSRDRVAETQYF
size: many; J: TRBJ2-2; V: TRBV6-5; D: -; DNA: TGTGCCAGCAGACAGAAACAGGCGATCACCGGGGAGCTGTTTTTT; CDR3: CASRQKQAITGELFF
size: many; J: TRBJ2-5; V: TRBV20-1; D: -; DNA: TGCAGTGCTAGGGTGGGGGAGACCCAGTACTTC; CDR3: CSARVGETQYF
size: many; J: TRBJ2-7; V: TRBV7-8; D: TRBD2; DNA: TGTGCCAGCAGCCCGGGACTAGCAGAAACCTACGAGCAGTACTTC; CDR3: CASSPGLAETYEQYF
size: many; J: TRBJ1-6; V: TRBV20-1; D: -; DNA: TGCAGTGCTAGACAGGCTGCAGATTCACCCCTCCACTTT; CDR3: CSARQAADSPLHF
size: -; J: TRBJ2-3; V: TRBV18; D: -; DNA: TGTGCCAGCTCATCAACCGGGACCCCCGGCACAGATACGCAGTATTTT; CDR3: CASSSTGTPGTDTQYF
size: many; J: TRBJ2-7; V: TRBV5-1; D: -; DNA: TGCGCCAGCAGCTTGACTCACAGCTCCTACGAGCAGTACTTC; CDR3: CASSLTHSSYEQYF
size: many; J: TRBJ2-5; V: TRBV29-1; D: -; DNA: TGCAGCGTTGATTCCGCGGGCGGGGAGACCCAGTACTTC; CDR3: CSVDSAGGETQYF
size: many; J: TRBJ2-4; V: TRBV20-1; D: -; DNA: TGCAGTGCGGGGAGCCTTCTGGAAAACATTCAGTACTTC; CDR3: CSAGSLLENIQYF
size: many; J: TRBJ2-5; V: TRBV6-5; D: -; DNA: TGTGCCAGCAGTTACTCTTTAACAGCGGTGGTAGAGACCCAGTACTTC; CDR3: CASSYSLTAVVETQYF
size: many; J: TRBJ2-3; V: TRBV7-3; D: -; DNA: TGTGCCAGCAGCGGAGAGGGGGGAACCGCAGATACGCAGTATTTT; CDR3: CASSGEGGTADTQYF
size: -; J: TRBJ2-3; V: TRBV20-1; D: TRBD2; DNA: TGCAGTGCCCCAGAGACTAGCGGGAGAACAGATACGCAGTATTTT; CDR3: CSAPETSGRTDTQYF
size: many; J: TRBJ1-1; V: TRBV11-3; D: -; DNA: TGTGCCAGCAGCACGGGCGGCACTGAAGCTTTCTTT; CDR3: CASSTGGTEAFF
size: many; J: TRBJ2-7; V: TRBV3-1; D: -; DNA: TGTGCCAGCAGGATGGACAAGGTCTCCTACGAGCAGTACTTC; CDR3: CASRMDKVSYEQYF
size: many; J: TRBJ2-1; V: TRBV20-1; D: TRBD2; DNA: TGCAGTGCTAGAGATGTGACTAGCTCTCCAAGCGAGCAGTTCTTC; CDR3: CSARDVTSSPSEQFF
size: many; J: TRBJ2-1; V: TRBV20-1; D: -; DNA: TGCAGTGCTTTCAGCTCAGGGTCCTACAATGAGCAGTTCTTC; CDR3: CSAFSSGSYNEQFF
size: many; J: TRBJ1-1; V: TRBV27; D: -; DNA: TGTGCCAGCAGAGGATCGCCGGGCACTGAAGCTTTCTTT; CDR3: CASRGSPGTEAFF
size: many; J: TRBJ2-7; V: TRBV5-5; D: -; DNA: TGTGCCAGCAGCGCCTCATCCTCGGAGGTTGGCCACTTC; CDR3: CASSASSSEVGHF
size: many; J: TRBJ1-1; V: TRBV9; D: TRBD1; DNA: TGTGCCAGCAGCGTTTCCGGGACAGGGTCGACTGAAGCTTTCTTT; CDR3: CASSVSGTGSTEAFF
size: many; J: TRBJ2-5; V: TRBV7-9; D: -; DNA: TGTGCCAGCAGCTTAGGGAGAAGCCAAGAGACCCAGTACTTC; CDR3: CASSLGRSQETQYF
size: many; J: TRBJ2-2; V: TRBV5-1; D: TRBD1; DNA: TGCGCCAGCAGCTGGGAGACAGGGGCCAACACCGGGGAGCTGTTTTTT; CDR3: CASSWETGANTGELFF
size: medium-sized; J: TRBJ1-2; V: TRBV12-3/TRBV12-4; D: TRBD1; DNA: TGTGCCAGCAGTTTATTCTCACTCAGGGGGAAGGACTATGGCTACACCTTC; CDR3: CASSLFSLRGKDYGYTF
size: -; J: TRBJ2-2; V: TRBV5-1; D: TRBD2; DNA: TGCGCCAGCAGCTTGGGATCTTCCGGGAGGCGCACCGGGGAGCTGTTTTTT; CDR3: CASSLGSSGRRTGELFF
size: many; J: TRBJ1-6; V: TRBV5-1; D: -; DNA: TGCGCCAGCAGCTTGATTGGGGGGAGCACTTATAATTCACCCCTCCACTTT; CDR3: CASSLIGGSTYNSPLHF
size: many; J: TRBJ1-5; V: TRBV12-3/TRBV12-4; D: -; DNA: TGTGCCAGCAGTTTCCGGGGATTTGGTCAGCCCCAGCATTTT; CDR3: CASSFRGFGQPQHF
size: many; J: TRBJ2-2; V: TRBV12-3/TRBV12-4; D: -; DNA: TGTGCCAGCAGTTTAGGGGCCGGGGAGCTGTTTTTT; CDR3: CASSLGAGELFF
size: many; J: TRBJ2-5; V: TRBV5-1; D: -; DNA: TGCGCCAGCAGCTTCGGCTATCAAGAGACCCAGTACTTC; CDR3: CASSFGYQETQYF
size: many; J: TRBJ1-5; V: TRBV20-1; D: -; DNA: TGCAGTGCTAGGTCCGGGGTTCAGCCCCAGCATTTT; CDR3: CSARSGVQPQHF
size: -; J: TRBJ1-2; V: TRBV29-1; D: -; DNA: TGCAGCGTTGAAGAAGGGGGTGGCTACACCTTC; CDR3: CSVEEGGGYTF
size: many; J: TRBJ2-1; V: TRBV5-1; D: TRBD1; DNA: TGCGCCAGCAGCTTGTTCCCTTCGACAGGGGAGCAGTTCTTC; CDR3: CASSLFPSTGEQFF
size: -; J: TRBJ2-7; V: TRBV21-1; D: -; DNA: TGTGCCAGCAGCAACAGCCGTATCAAGGATCGCGGTTACTACGAGCAGTACTTC; CDR3: CASSNSRIKDRGYYEQYF
size: few; J: TRBJ2-6; V: TRBV5-1; D: -; DNA: TGCGCCAGCAGCTTGGTTCGCTCTGGGGCCAACGTCCTGACTTTC; CDR3: CASSLVRSGANVLTF
size: many; J: TRBJ2-6; V: TRBV7-9; D: -; DNA: TGTGCCAGCAGCTGGAGGGGGAGCTCTGGGGCCAACGTCCTGACTTTC; CDR3: CASSWRGSSGANVLTF
size: -; J: TRBJ2-7; V: TRBV15; D: -; DNA: TGTGCCACCAGCCGATCCGGGTTCTCCTACGAGCAGTACTTC; CDR3: CATSRSGFSYEQYF
size: many; J: TRBJ2-5; V: TRBV28; D: -; DNA: TGTGCCAGCAGTCTACGTCATGGGACCCCGGAGCAAGAGACCCAGTACTTC; CDR3: CASSLRHGTPEQETQYF
size: many; J: TRBJ2-7; V: TRBV20-1; D: TRBD1; DNA: TGCAGTGCTAGTCGGGACAGGGGACGGTACGAGCAGTACTTC; CDR3: CSASRDRGRYEQYF
size: many; J: TRBJ1-2; V: TRBV20-1; D: TRBD1; DNA: TGCAGTGCTTCTAAGAGACAGGGGGTAGGCTATGGCTACACCTTC; CDR3: CSASKRQGVGYGYTF
size: -; J: TRBJ1-2; V: TRBV5-5; D: -; DNA: TGTGCCAGCAGCTTGAGGGAGGCTAGGGGCTACACCTTC; CDR3: CASSLREARGYTF
size: many; J: TRBJ2-1; V: TRBV9; D: TRBD2; DNA: TGTGCCAGCAGCGCGATAGCGGGGCCGGGCAATGAGCAGTTCTTC; CDR3: CASSAIAGPGNEQFF
size: many; J: TRBJ1-6; V: TRBV20-1; D: -; DNA: TGCAGTGCTAGAGATTCGGGCAGGAATTCACCCCTCCACTTT; CDR3: CSARDSGRNSPLHF